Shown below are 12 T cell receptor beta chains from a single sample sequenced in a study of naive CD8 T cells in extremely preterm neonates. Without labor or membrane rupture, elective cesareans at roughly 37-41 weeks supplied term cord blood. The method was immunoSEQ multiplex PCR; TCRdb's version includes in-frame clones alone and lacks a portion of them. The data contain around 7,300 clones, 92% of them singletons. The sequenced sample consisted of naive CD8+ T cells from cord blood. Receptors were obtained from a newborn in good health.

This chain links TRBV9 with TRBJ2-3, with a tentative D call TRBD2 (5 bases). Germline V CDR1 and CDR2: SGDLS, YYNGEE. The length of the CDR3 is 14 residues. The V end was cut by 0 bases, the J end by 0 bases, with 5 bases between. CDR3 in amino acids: CASSVGTSTDTQYF. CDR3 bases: TGTGCCAGCAGCGTAGGGACTAGCACAGATACGCAGTATTTT. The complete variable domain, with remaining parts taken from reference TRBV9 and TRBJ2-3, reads DSGVTQTPKHLITATGQRVTLRCSPRSGDLSVYWYQQSLDQGLQFLIQYYNGEERAKGNILERFSAQQFPDLHSELNLSSLELGDSALYFCASSVGTSTDTQYFGPGTRLTVL.

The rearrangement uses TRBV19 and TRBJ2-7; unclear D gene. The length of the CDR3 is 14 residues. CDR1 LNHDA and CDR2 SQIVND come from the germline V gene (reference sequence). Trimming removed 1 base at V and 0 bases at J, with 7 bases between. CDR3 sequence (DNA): TGTGCCAGTAGTATAGTTGGCAGCTCCTACGAGCAGTACTTC. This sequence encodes CASSIVGSSYEQYF.

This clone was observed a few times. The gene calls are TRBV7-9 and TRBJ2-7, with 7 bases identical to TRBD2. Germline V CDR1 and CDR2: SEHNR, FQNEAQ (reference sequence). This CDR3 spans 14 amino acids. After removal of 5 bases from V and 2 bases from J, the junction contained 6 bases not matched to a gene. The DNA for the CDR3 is TGTGCCAGCAGCCCTGGGACTACCACCTACGAGCAGTACTTC. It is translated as CASSPGTTTYEQYF.

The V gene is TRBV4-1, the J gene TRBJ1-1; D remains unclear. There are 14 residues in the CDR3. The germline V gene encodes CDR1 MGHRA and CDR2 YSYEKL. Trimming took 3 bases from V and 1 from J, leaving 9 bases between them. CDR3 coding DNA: TGCGCCAGCAGCCACCTGGACTGGAACACTGAAGCTTTCTTT. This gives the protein CASSHLDWNTEAFF.

CDR3 coding DNA: TGTGCCAGTAGTATAGGACAAGGCAACGAGCAGTACTTC. Translated, it gives CASSIGQGNEQYF. V gene TRBV19 combines with J gene TRBJ2-7; D not resolved. Germline V gene lookup returns CDR1 LNHDA and CDR2 SQIVND (reference sequence). CDR3 size: 13 residues. Deletions cut 1 base from V and 5 bases from J, with 9 bases between.

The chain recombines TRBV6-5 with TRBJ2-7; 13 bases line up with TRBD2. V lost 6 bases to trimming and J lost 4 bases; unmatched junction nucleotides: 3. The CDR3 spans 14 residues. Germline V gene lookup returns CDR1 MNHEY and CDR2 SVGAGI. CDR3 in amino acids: CASRGLAGIYEQYF. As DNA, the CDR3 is TGTGCCAGCAGGGGACTAGCGGGGATTTACGAGCAGTACTTC.

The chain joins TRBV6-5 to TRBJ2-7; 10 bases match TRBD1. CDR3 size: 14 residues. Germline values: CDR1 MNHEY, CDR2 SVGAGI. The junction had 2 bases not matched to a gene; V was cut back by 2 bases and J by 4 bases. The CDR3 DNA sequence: TGTGCCAGCAGTTACCTGGGACAGGGGTACGAGCAGTACTTC. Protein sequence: CASSYLGQGYEQYF.

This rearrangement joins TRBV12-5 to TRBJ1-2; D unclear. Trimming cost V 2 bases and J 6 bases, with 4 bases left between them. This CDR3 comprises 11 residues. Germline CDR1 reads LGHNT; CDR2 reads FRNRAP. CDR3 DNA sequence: TGTGCTAGTGGTTTGCCTAATGGCTACACCTTC. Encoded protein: CASGLPNGYTF.

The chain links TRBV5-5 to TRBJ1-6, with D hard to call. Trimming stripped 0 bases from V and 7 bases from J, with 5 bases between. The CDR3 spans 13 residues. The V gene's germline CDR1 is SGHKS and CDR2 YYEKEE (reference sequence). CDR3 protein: CASSLGQNSPLHF. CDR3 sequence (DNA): TGTGCCAGCAGCTTGGGACAAAATTCACCCCTCCACTTT. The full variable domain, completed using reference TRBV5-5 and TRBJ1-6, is DAGVTQSPTHLIKTRGQQVTLRCSPISGHKSVSWYQQVLGQGPQFIFQYYEKEERGRGNFPDRFSARQFPNYSSELNVNALLLGDSALYLCASSLGQNSPLHFGNGTRLTVT.

The CDR3 here is CASSVSGGTGELFF. In nucleotides, the CDR3 is TGTGCCAGCAGCGTATCAGGGGGCACCGGGGAGCTGTTTTTT. This rearrangement joins TRBV9 to TRBJ2-2; TRBD1 matches at 7 bases. The CDR3 length is 14 residues. Germline values: CDR1 SGDLS, CDR2 YYNGEE. The V gene end was trimmed by 1 base and the J gene end by 4 bases; junction bases not matched to a gene: 1.

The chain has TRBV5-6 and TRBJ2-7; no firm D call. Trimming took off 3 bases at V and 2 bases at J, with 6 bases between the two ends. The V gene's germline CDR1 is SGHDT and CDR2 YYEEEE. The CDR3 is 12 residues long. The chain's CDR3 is CASSWAAYEQYF. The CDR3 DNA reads TGTGCCAGCAGCTGGGCAGCCTACGAGCAGTACTTC.

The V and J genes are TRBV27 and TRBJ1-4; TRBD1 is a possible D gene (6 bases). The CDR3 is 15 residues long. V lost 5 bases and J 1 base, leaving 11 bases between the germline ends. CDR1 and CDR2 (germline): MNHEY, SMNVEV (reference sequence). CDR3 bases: TGTGCCAGCAGTCAATTACAGGGAACTAATGAAAAACTGTTTTTT. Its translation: CASSQLQGTNEKLFF.